A selection of T cell receptor beta chains follows, all from one sample in a study of blood T cell repertoires in COVID-19. Sequenced by immunoSEQ multiplex PCR; TCRdb stores in-frame clones only, minus some. The sample lists about 140,000 clones; 80% to 85% were seen once. The source material was peripheral blood. These receptors were obtained from a woman aged 55 to 70 with acute or convalescent COVID-19. Both conserved end residues are part of each CDR3. A D gene is named only where the DNA matches it firmly. Expanded clones are given a class, and other clones once, few, many or no size at all.

J: TRBJ1-5
length: 16
size: .
D: TRBD1
V: TRBV4-1
DNA: TGCGCCAGCAGCAGCATACAGACAGGGGGCACTCAGCCCCAGCATTTT
CDR3: CASSSIQTGGTQPQHF

J: TRBJ2-1
length: 16
size: .
D: TRBD2
V: TRBV9
DNA: TGTGCCAGCAGCGTAGGGGGACTAGCTACAGGGAATGAGCAGTTCTTC
CDR3: CASSVGGLATGNEQFF

J: TRBJ1-4
length: 14
size: .
D: .
V: TRBV6-5
DNA: TGTGCCAGCAGCCCCGGGACTGGGCTTGAAAAACTGTTTTTT
CDR3: CASSPGTGLEKLFF

J: TRBJ1-5
length: 16
size: .
D: .
V: TRBV20-1
DNA: TGCAGTGCTAGTAGATCAGGGCCCGGAAGCAATCAGCCCCAGCATTTT
CDR3: CSASRSGPGSNQPQHF

J: TRBJ2-1
length: 16
size: .
D: TRBD2
V: TRBV13
DNA: TGTGCCAGCAGCCCCTTGACTAGCGGGAGGTGGGATGAGCAGTTCTTC
CDR3: CASSPLTSGRWDEQFF

J: TRBJ2-2
length: 13
size: .
D: .
V: TRBV11-2
DNA: TGTGCCAGCAGCTTGGGCCAAAACGGGGAGCTGTTTTTT
CDR3: CASSLGQNGELFF

J: TRBJ2-7
length: 13
size: .
D: .
V: TRBV11-1
DNA: TGTGCCAGCAGCTCGGGACTGTACTACGAGCAGTACTTC
CDR3: CASSSGLYYEQYF

J: TRBJ1-6
length: 13
size: .
D: .
V: TRBV19
DNA: TGTGCCAGTAGTGGACAGAGTAATTCACCCCTCCACTTT
CDR3: CASSGQSNSPLHF

J: TRBJ2-3
length: 17
size: .
D: TRBD2
V: TRBV19
DNA: TGTGCCAGTAGTGGACTAGCGGGACATAGTAGCACAGATACGCAGTATTTT
CDR3: CASSGLAGHSSTDTQYF

J: TRBJ2-1
length: 14
size: .
D: .
V: TRBV7-2
DNA: TGTGCCAGCAGCTTAGGGTGGGAGGCCTCCGAGCAGTTCTTC
CDR3: CASSLGWEASEQFF

J: TRBJ2-1
length: 15
size: once
D: TRBD2
V: TRBV6-2/TRBV6-3
DNA: TGTGCCAGCAGTCTTAGCGGGGTCTCCTACAATGAGCAGTTCTTC
CDR3: CASSLSGVSYNEQFF

J: TRBJ1-1
length: 14
size: .
D: .
V: TRBV28
DNA: TGTGCCAGCCTCCCTCCGGGGATGAACACTGAAGCTTTCTTT
CDR3: CASLPPGMNTEAFF

J: TRBJ1-1
length: 16
size: .
D: TRBD1
V: TRBV5-1
DNA: TGCGCCAGCAGCACGGGACAGGGAAGTTGGAGCACTGAAGCTTTCTTT
CDR3: CASSTGQGSWSTEAFF

J: TRBJ2-4
length: 14
size: .
D: TRBD1
V: TRBV5-4
DNA: TGTGCCAGCAGCGACCGACAGGGCCCGGACATTCAGTACTTC
CDR3: CASSDRQGPDIQYF

J: TRBJ2-2
length: 17
size: .
D: TRBD1
V: TRBV7-9
DNA: TGTGCCAGCAGCCCCTTCTTAGACAGGGATAACACCGGGGAGCTGTTTTTT
CDR3: CASSPFLDRDNTGELFF

J: TRBJ1-4
length: 14
size: .
D: TRBD1
V: TRBV15
DNA: TGTGCCACCAGCATGACAGGGAGGAATGAAAAACTGTTTTTT
CDR3: CATSMTGRNEKLFF

J: TRBJ1-3
length: 16
size: .
D: TRBD1
V: TRBV5-1
DNA: TGCGCCAGCAGCTTGGGAGCAGGGGGTGATGGAAACACCATATATTTT
CDR3: CASSLGAGGDGNTIYF

J: TRBJ1-6
length: 17
size: few
D: TRBD1
V: TRBV10-3
DNA: TGTGCCATCAGTGAGTCGGGGACAGGGGATTATAATTCACCCCTCCACTTT
CDR3: CAISESGTGDYNSPLHF

J: TRBJ2-1
length: 15
size: once
D: .
V: TRBV11-3
DNA: TGTGCCAGCAGCTTGAGTGGGAGCTCCTACAATGAGCAGTTCTTC
CDR3: CASSLSGSSYNEQFF

J: TRBJ2-7
length: 14
size: few
D: TRBD2
V: TRBV6-5
DNA: TGTGCCAGCACCACTTGGATAGCGGGATACGAGCAGTACTTC
CDR3: CASTTWIAGYEQYF

J: TRBJ2-1
length: 16
size: .
D: .
V: TRBV7-9
DNA: TGTGCCAGCAGCTTAGCCAGGACACAGAATCACAATGAGCAGTTCTTC
CDR3: CASSLARTQNHNEQFF

J: TRBJ2-3
length: 15
size: .
D: .
V: TRBV9
DNA: TGTGCCAGCAGCGTAAAGGCGGGCTACACAGATACGCAGTATTTT
CDR3: CASSVKAGYTDTQYF

J: TRBJ1-5
length: 19
size: .
D: TRBD1
V: TRBV19
DNA: TGTGCCAGTATCCCCTGGGGTGGGGGACAGAGAAGACCCAATCAGCCCCAGCATTTT
CDR3: CASIPWGGGQRRPNQPQHF

J: TRBJ2-1
length: 11
size: .
D: .
V: TRBV11-2
DNA: TGTGCCAGCAGCCTGACTCCGCAGCAGTTCTTC
CDR3: CASSLTPQQFF

J: TRBJ1-2
length: 13
size: .
D: TRBD1
V: TRBV7-8
DNA: TGTGCCAGCAGCTCACAGGGGATTTATGGCTACACCTTC
CDR3: CASSSQGIYGYTF

J: TRBJ2-3
length: 14
size: .
D: TRBD2
V: TRBV6-5
DNA: TGTGCCAGCAGACTAGCGGGAGGCGGGGGTACGCAGTATTTT
CDR3: CASRLAGGGGTQYF

J: TRBJ2-7
length: 15
size: .
D: TRBD2
V: TRBV7-2
DNA: TGTGCCAGCAGCTTTCAAAGCGGGAGGAGGGTCGAGCAGTACTTC
CDR3: CASSFQSGRRVEQYF

J: TRBJ2-1
length: 18
size: .
D: TRBD2
V: TRBV11-3
DNA: TGTGCCAGCAGCTTATACCCCGCGGGGAGCGGGAGGGACAATGAGCAGTTCTTC
CDR3: CASSLYPAGSGRDNEQFF

J: TRBJ1-2
length: 16
size: .
D: TRBD1
V: TRBV24-1
DNA: TGTGCCACCAGTGATGCACCCGGGACAGGGACCTATGGCTACACCTTC
CDR3: CATSDAPGTGTYGYTF

J: TRBJ2-1
length: 17
size: .
D: TRBD2
V: TRBV11-3
DNA: TGTGCCAGCAGCGCTGGCGCGGGGACTAGCGGGTCTAATGAGCAGTTCTTC
CDR3: CASSAGAGTSGSNEQFF

J: TRBJ1-5
length: 14
size: .
D: .
V: TRBV28
DNA: TGTGCCAGCCGCCCGGTCTATAGCAATCAGCCCCAGCATTTT
CDR3: CASRPVYSNQPQHF

J: TRBJ1-1
length: 14
size: .
D: .
V: TRBV7-2
DNA: TGTGCCAGCAGCTTCGGGGGAACGGCTATCGTGACTTTCTTT
CDR3: CASSFGGTAIVTFF

J: TRBJ2-3
length: 14
size: few
D: .
V: TRBV4-3
DNA: TGCGCCAGCAGCCAAGGTGTAGGCACAGATACGCAGTATTTT
CDR3: CASSQGVGTDTQYF

J: TRBJ2-5
length: 11
size: .
D: TRBD2
V: TRBV3-1/TRBV3-2
DNA: TGTGCCAGCAGCCAAGGACTAGCGCAGTACTTC
CDR3: CASSQGLAQYF

J: TRBJ1-2
length: 12
size: .
D: .
V: TRBV28
DNA: TGTGCCAGCAGTCTCCTCAACTATGGCTACACCTTC
CDR3: CASSLLNYGYTF

J: TRBJ2-7
length: 14
size: once
D: .
V: TRBV7-8
DNA: TGTGCCAGCAGCTTAGGGCGGATATTTTACGAGCAGTACTTC
CDR3: CASSLGRIFYEQYF

J: TRBJ1-3
length: 15
size: .
D: TRBD1
V: TRBV4-2
DNA: TGTGCCAGCAGTGGGACAGGGAGCTCTGGAAACACCATATATTTT
CDR3: CASSGTGSSGNTIYF

J: TRBJ2-3
length: 11
size: once
D: .
V: TRBV3-1/TRBV3-2
DNA: TGTGCCAGCAGCCGGGGCGATACGCAGTATTTT
CDR3: CASSRGDTQYF

J: TRBJ1-3
length: 13
size: .
D: TRBD1
V: TRBV6-5
DNA: TGTGCCAGCAGGAGACAGGGGGGGGACACCATATATTTT
CDR3: CASRRQGGDTIYF

J: TRBJ2-5
length: 13
size: .
D: .
V: TRBV7-3
DNA: TGTGCCAGCAGCTTGGAGGCGTCGGAGACCCAGTACTTC
CDR3: CASSLEASETQYF

J: TRBJ2-3
length: 17
size: .
D: TRBD1
V: TRBV30
DNA: TGTGCCTGGAGTGTACTGGGACAGGGGGCATGGACAGATACGCAGTATTTT
CDR3: CAWSVLGQGAWTDTQYF

J: TRBJ1-1
length: 13
size: .
D: .
V: TRBV11-2
DNA: TGTGCCAGCAGCCCCCCTGGGGGGGCGGGAGCTTTCTTT
CDR3: CASSPPGGAGAFF

J: TRBJ1-1
length: 14
size: .
D: TRBD1
V: TRBV5-4
DNA: TGTGCCAGCACCCGGGGACAGGGGGACACTGAAGCTTTCTTT
CDR3: CASTRGQGDTEAFF

J: TRBJ2-1
length: 16
size: .
D: .
V: TRBV24-1
DNA: TGTGCCACCAGTGATTTAACAGGGGAGGCCCACAATGAGCAGTTCTTC
CDR3: CATSDLTGEAHNEQFF

J: TRBJ2-1
length: 15
size: .
D: TRBD2
V: TRBV7-2
DNA: TGTGCCAGCAGCGCTTCTAGCGGGGGTTACAATGAGCAGTTCTTC
CDR3: CASSASSGGYNEQFF

J: TRBJ1-2
length: 15
size: .
D: .
V: TRBV4-3
DNA: TGCGCCAGCAGCCAGGCGACAGCCGTTAACTATGGCTACACCTTC
CDR3: CASSQATAVNYGYTF

J: TRBJ2-3
length: 13
size: .
D: .
V: TRBV10-3
DNA: TGTGCCATCAGTGAGTCAATCGCAGATACGCAGTATTTT
CDR3: CAISESIADTQYF

J: TRBJ1-1
length: 13
size: .
D: TRBD1
V: TRBV5-1
DNA: TGCGCCAGCAGCTCGACAGGGACCGACAAAGCTTTCTTT
CDR3: CASSSTGTDKAFF

J: TRBJ2-1
length: 17
size: .
D: TRBD2
V: TRBV18
DNA: TGTGCCAGCTCACCACAAGCGGGAGTCGTATCCTACAATGAGCAGTTCTTC
CDR3: CASSPQAGVVSYNEQFF

J: TRBJ1-3
length: 14
size: .
D: .
V: TRBV5-8
DNA: TGTGCCAGCAGCCAAGACATATACGGAAACACCATATATTTT
CDR3: CASSQDIYGNTIYF

J: TRBJ1-2
length: 12
size: once
D: .
V: TRBV4-2
DNA: TGTGCCAGCAGCCAAGACAGGGTAATTTGGGCCTTC
CDR3: CASSQDRVIWAF

J: TRBJ2-3
length: 14
size: .
D: .
V: TRBV5-1
DNA: TGCGCCAGCAGCTTGGGACAGGACACAGATACGCAGTATTTT
CDR3: CASSLGQDTDTQYF

J: TRBJ1-5
length: 14
size: .
D: .
V: TRBV19
DNA: TGTGCCAGTAGTATTGGGGCGAGCAATCAGCCCCAGCATTTT
CDR3: CASSIGASNQPQHF